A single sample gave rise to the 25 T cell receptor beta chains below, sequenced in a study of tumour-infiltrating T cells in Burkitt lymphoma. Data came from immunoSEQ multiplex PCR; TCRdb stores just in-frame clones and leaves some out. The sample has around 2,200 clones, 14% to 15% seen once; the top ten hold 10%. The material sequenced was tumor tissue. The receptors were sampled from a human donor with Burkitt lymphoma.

The CDR3 loop reads CSVVQTGNYGYTF. For the CDR3, the DNA is TGCAGCGTTGTCCAGACAGGCAACTATGGCTACACCTTC. The chain combines TRBV29-1 with TRBJ1-2; tentatively, D is TRBD1 (6 bases). CDR1 and CDR2 from the germline V gene are SQVTM and ANQGSEA. The CDR3 is 13 residues long. V gave up 4 bases and J gave up 2 bases, with 11 bases separating them.

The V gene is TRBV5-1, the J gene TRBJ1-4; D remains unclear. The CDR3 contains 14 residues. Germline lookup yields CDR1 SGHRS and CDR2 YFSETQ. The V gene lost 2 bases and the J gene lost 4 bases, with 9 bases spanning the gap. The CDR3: CASSFGSLNEKLFF. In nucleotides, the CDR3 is TGCGCCAGCAGCTTCGGCAGTCTTAATGAAAAACTGTTTTTT.

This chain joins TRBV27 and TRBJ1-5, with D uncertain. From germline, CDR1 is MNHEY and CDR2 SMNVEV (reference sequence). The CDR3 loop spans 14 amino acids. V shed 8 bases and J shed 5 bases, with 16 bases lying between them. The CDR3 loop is CASGIRKDHQPQHF. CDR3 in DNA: TGTGCCAGCGGGATACGGAAAGATCATCAGCCCCAGCATTTT.

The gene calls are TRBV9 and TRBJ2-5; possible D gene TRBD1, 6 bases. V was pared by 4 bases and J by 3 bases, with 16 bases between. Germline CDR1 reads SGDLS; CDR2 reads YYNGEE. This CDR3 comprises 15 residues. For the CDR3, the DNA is TGTGCCAGCAGCACCCGCCCGGACAGTGAAGAGACCCAGTACTTC. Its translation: CASSTRPDSEETQYF.

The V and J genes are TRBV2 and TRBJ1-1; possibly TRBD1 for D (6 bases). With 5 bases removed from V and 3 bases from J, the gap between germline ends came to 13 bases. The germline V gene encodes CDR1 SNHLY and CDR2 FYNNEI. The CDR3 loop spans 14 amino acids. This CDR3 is CASSQQGADTEAFF. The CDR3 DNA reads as TGTGCCAGCAGTCAACAGGGCGCAGACACTGAAGCTTTCTTT.

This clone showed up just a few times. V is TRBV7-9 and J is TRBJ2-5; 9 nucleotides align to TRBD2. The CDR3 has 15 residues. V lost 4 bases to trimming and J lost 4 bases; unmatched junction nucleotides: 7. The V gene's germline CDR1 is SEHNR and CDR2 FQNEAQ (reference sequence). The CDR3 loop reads CASSSTPAGGETQYF. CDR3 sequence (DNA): TGTGCCAGCAGCTCCACCCCAGCGGGAGGAGAGACCCAGTACTTC.

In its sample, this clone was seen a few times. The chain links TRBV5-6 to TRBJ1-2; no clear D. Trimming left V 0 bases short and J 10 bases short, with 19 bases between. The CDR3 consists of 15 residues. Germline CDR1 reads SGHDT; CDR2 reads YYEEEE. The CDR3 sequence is CASSLGFAAGVDYTF. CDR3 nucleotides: TGTGCCAGCAGCTTGGGATTTGCCGCCGGAGTAGACTACACCTTC.

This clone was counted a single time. The CDR3 region has the DNA TGTGCCAGCTCACCACCGGGGAGGGCAACCAACGCTGAAGCTTTCTTT. Translating it yields CASSPPGRATNAEAFF. This sequence joins TRBV18 and TRBJ1-1; D not resolved. CDR3 length equals 16 residues. Germline V lookup: CDR1 KGHSH, CDR2 LQKENI. V was shortened by 0 bases and J by 6 bases, with 17 bases between the two germline ends.

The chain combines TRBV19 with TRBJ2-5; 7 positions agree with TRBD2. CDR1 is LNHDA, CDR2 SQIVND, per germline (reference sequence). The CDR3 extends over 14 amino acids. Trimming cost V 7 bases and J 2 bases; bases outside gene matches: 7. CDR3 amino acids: CASNSLGGQETQYF. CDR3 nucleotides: TGTGCCAGTAACAGTCTCGGGGGGCAAGAGACCCAGTACTTC.

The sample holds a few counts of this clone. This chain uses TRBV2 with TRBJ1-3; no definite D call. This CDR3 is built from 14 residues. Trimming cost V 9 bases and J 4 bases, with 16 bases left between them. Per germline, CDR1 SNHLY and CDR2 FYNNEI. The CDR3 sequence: CASTSAGSGNTIYF. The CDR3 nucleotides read TGTGCCAGTACAAGTGCGGGTTCCGGAAACACCATATATTTT.

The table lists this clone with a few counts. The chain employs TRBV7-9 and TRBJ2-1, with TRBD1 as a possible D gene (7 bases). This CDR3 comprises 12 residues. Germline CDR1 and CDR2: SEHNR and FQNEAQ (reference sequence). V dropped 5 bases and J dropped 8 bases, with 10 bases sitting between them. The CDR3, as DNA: TGTGCCAGCAGCCCCAGGGGGGATGAGCAGTTCTTC. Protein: CASSPRGDEQFF.

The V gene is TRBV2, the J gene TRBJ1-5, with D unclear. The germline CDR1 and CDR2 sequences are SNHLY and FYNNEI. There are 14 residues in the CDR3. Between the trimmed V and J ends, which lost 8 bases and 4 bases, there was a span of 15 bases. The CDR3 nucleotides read TGTGCCAGCGCGGGAGTAGAGGATAATCAGCCCCAGCATTTT. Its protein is CASAGVEDNQPQHF.

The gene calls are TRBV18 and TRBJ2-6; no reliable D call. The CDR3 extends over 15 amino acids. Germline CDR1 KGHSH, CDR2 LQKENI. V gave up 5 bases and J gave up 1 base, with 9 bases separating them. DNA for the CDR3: TGTGCCAGCTCAGAACGCGTTTCTGGGGCCAACGTCCTGACTTTC. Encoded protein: CASSERVSGANVLTF.

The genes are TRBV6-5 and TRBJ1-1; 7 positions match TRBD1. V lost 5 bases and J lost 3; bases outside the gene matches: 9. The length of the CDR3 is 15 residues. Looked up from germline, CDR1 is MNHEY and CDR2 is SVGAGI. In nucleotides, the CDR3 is TGTGCCAGCAGTACCACCGCAGGGGGTCACACTGAAGCTTTCTTT. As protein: CASSTTAGGHTEAFF.

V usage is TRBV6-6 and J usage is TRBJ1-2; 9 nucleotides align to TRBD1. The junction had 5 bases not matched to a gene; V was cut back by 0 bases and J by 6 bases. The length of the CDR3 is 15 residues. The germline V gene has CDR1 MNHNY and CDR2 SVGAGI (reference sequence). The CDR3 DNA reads TGTGCCAGCAGTTACTCGACAGGGGGTATGGATGGCTACACCTTC. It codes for CASSYSTGGMDGYTF.

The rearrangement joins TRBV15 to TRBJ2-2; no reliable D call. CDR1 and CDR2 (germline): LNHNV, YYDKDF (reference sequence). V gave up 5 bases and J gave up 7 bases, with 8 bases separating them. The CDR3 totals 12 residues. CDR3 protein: CATSWVDGELFF. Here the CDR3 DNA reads TGTGCCACCAGCTGGGTGGACGGGGAGCTGTTTTTT.

CDR3 sequence reads: CASSPPNQPQHF. For the CDR3, the DNA is TGTGCCAGCAGTCCCCCTAATCAGCCCCAGCATTTT. The chain links TRBV6-6 to TRBJ1-5; D remains ambiguous. The germline V gene encodes CDR1 MNHNY and CDR2 SVGAGI (reference sequence). This CDR3 comprises 12 residues. The V end lost 5 bases, the J end lost 4 bases, and 6 bases lay between the germline ends.

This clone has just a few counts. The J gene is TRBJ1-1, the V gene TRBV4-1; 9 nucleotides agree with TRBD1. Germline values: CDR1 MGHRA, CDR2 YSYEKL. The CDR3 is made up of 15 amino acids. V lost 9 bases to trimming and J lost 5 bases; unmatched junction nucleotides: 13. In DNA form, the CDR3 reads TGCGCCAGTCGGGACAGGGAGGTCCGGGGAACTGAAGCTTTCTTT. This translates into CASRDREVRGTEAFF.

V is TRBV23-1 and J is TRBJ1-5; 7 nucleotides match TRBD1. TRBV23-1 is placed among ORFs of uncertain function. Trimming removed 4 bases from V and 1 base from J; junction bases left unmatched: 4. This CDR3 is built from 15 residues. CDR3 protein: CASSPRGSSNQPQHF. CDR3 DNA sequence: TGCGCCAGCAGTCCCAGGGGGTCAAGCAATCAGCCCCAGCATTTT.

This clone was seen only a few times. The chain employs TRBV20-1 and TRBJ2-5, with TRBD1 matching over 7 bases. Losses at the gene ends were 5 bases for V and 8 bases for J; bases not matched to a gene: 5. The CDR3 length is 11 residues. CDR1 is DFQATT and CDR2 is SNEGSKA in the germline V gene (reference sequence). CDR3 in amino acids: CSARDSLTQYF. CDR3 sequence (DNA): TGCAGTGCTCGGGACAGTTTAACCCAGTACTTC.

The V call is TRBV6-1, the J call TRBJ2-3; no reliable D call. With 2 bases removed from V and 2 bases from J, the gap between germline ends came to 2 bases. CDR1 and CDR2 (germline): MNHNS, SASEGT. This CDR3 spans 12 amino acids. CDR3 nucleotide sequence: TGTGCCAGCAGTGAACTCACAGATACGCAGTATTTT. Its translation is CASSELTDTQYF.

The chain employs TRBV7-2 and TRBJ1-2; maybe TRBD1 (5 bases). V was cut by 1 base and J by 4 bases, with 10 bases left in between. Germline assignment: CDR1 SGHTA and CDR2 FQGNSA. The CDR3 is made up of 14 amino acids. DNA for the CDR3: TGTGCCAGCAGCTTAGATTACAGGTTCTATGGCTACACCTTC. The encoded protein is CASSLDYRFYGYTF.

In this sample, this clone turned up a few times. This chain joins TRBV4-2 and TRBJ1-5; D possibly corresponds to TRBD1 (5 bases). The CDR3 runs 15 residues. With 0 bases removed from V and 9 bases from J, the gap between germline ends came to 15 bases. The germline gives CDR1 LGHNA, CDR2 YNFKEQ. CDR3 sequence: CASSQDGGGGRPQHF. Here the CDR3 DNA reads TGTGCCAGCAGCCAAGATGGCGGTGGGGGACGGCCCCAGCATTTT.

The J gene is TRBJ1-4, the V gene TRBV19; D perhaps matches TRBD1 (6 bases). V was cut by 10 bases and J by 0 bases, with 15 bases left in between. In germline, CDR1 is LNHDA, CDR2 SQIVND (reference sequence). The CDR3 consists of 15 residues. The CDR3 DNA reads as TGTGCCACCGCGGGGGGGGCCGCAACTAATGAAAAACTGTTTTTT. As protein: CATAGGAATNEKLFF.

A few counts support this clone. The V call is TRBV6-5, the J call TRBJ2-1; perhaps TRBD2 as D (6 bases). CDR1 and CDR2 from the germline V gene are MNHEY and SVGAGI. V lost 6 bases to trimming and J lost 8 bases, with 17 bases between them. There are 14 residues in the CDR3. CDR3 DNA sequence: TGTGCCAGCAGAGGGACTCTCGAAAGGGATGAGCAGTTCTTC. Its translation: CASRGTLERDEQFF.